This T cell receptor beta chain comes out of a study of cytomegalovirus exposure and HLA in healthy donors. Background on the study: The roughly 110 validation repertoires were produced on the same platform as the 500 to 800 repertoires of the first cohort. This was reported in a later analysis. Study findings and constraints: That first-cohort TCR clusters tended to co-occur in the 120 or so validation repertoires was found in a later analysis.

With regard to this clone: Its antigen is unknown.

Clones were read by immunoSEQ multiplex PCR, and TCRdb kept only the in-frame ones, dropping some. The data show 140,000 or so clones, about 88% seen once. V lost 4 bases, J lost 5 bases, and 9 bases lay in between. The CDR3 has 11 residues. The germline gives CDR1 GTSNPN, CDR2 SVGIG (reference sequence). The TCR comes from a woman between 18 and 29 years old in good health and CMV-seropositive. The specimen was PBMCs. The chain recombines TRBV30 with TRBJ2-7, with D tentatively TRBD2 (5 bases). The DNA for the CDR3 is TGTGCCTGGATGCCGGGGAACGAGCAGTACTTC. Translating it yields CAWMPGNEQYF.